These 26 T cell receptor beta chains were all obtained from the same sample, sequenced in a study of CD8+ T cells in alopecia areata. The treatment here: oral pan-JAK inhibitor, 5-10 mg twice daily. cDNA prepared by RNA extraction and subsequent reverse transcription served as the template for sequencing. Clones were sequenced by immunoSEQ multiplex PCR, and TCRdb holds only the in-frame ones, with some missing. The sample has under 250,000 clones, just over 65% seen once. Sequenced material: CD4+ T cells sorted from blood, taken between weeks 44 and 45, from a patient treated with tofacitinib. The receptors were gathered from a human donor with alopecia areata.

This clone was detected once. The chain joins TRBV18 to TRBJ1-2, with TRBD1 matching over 7 bases. Germline V gives CDR1 KGHSH, CDR2 LQKENI. The ends lost 3 bases at V and 2 bases at J; junction bases unmatched: 6. This CDR3 has 15 amino acids. The CDR3: CASSPNGQANYGYTF. The CDR3 DNA reads TGTGCCAGCTCACCTAATGGACAGGCAAACTATGGCTACACCTTC. Complete variable domain (other parts from reference TRBV18 and TRBJ1-2): NAGVMQNPRHLVRRRGQEARLRCSPMKGHSHVYWYRQLPEEGLKFMVYLQKENIIDESGMPKERFSAEFPKEGPSILRIQQVVRGDSAAYFCASSPNGQANYGYTFGSGTRLTVV.

The V call is TRBV4-3, the J call TRBJ1-5, with D uncertain. The V end lost 1 base, the J end lost 2 bases, and 6 bases lay between the germline ends. The CDR3 runs 14 residues. Germline CDR1 reads LGHNA; CDR2 reads YSLEER. The CDR3 sequence is CASSQVLGNQPQHF. The DNA for the CDR3 is TGCGCCAGCAGCCAAGTACTCGGCAATCAGCCCCAGCATTTT.

The rearrangement uses TRBV11-3 and TRBJ1-1, with D unresolved. Between the trimmed V and J ends, which lost 0 bases and 6 bases, there was a span of 14 bases. Per germline, CDR1 SGHNT and CDR2 YENEEA. This CDR3 comprises 15 residues. The CDR3 bases are TGTGCCAGCAGCTTAGAAGGTGCCGAGGGCGCTGAAGCTTTCTTT. Translation: CASSLEGAEGAEAFF.

The genes are TRBV29-1 and TRBJ2-2; 7 bases fit TRBD1. V was clipped by 5 bases and J by 4 bases; unmatched bases: 10. From germline, CDR1 is SQVTM and CDR2 ANQGSEA. The CDR3 has 15 residues. Here the CDR3 DNA reads TGCAGCGTTAAAGCACAGGGGATCAGCACCGGGGAGCTGTTTTTT. It encodes CSVKAQGISTGELFF.

The chain is built from TRBV5-6 and TRBJ1-5; the D gene is possibly TRBD1 (5 bases). There are 16 residues in the CDR3. Germline lookup yields CDR1 SGHDT and CDR2 YYEEEE. The V end lost 1 base, the J end lost 2 bases, and 13 bases lay between the germline ends. CDR3 nucleotide sequence: TGTGCCAGCAGCTTGTACAGCCAGGGCCGCAATCAGCCCCAGCATTTT. It codes for CASSLYSQGRNQPQHF.

This chain links TRBV29-1 with TRBJ2-2; tentative D call: TRBD1 (8 bases). The CDR3 has 13 residues. Germline V lookup: CDR1 SQVTM, CDR2 ANQGSEA. Between the trimmed V and J ends, which lost 7 bases and 11 bases, there was a span of 20 bases. In DNA form, the CDR3 reads TGCAGCGCCGCGGGGGCAGGGGGCCGTGAGCTGTTTTTT. It codes for CSAAGAGGRELFF.

The chain uses TRBV29-1 and TRBJ2-1; D unresolved. CDR3 length equals 13 residues. The V gene lost 8 bases and the J gene lost 3 bases, with 14 bases spanning the gap. The germline V gene has CDR1 SQVTM and CDR2 ANQGSEA. CDR3 protein: CSPEQFFYNEQFF. CDR3 bases: TGCAGCCCGGAACAGTTTTTCTACAATGAGCAGTTCTTC.

V usage is TRBV30 and J usage is TRBJ1-5; possible D gene TRBD1, 6 bases. CDR1 is GTSNPN and CDR2 is SVGIG in the germline V gene (reference sequence). V dropped 2 bases and J dropped 4 bases, with 9 bases sitting between them. The CDR3 consists of 13 residues. CDR3 sequence (DNA): TGTGCCTGGAGTCCAAGGGGGAATCAGCCCCAGCATTTT. This encodes CAWSPRGNQPQHF.

In nucleotides, the CDR3 is TGTGCCAGTCGTGTAGGACAGTACTATGGCTACACCTTC. Its protein is CASRVGQYYGYTF. The gene calls are TRBV6-1 and TRBJ1-2; tentative D call: TRBD1 (6 bases). This CDR3 comprises 13 residues. Trimming stripped 9 bases from V and 3 bases from J, with 14 bases between. From germline, CDR1 is MNHNS and CDR2 SASEGT.

This chain connects TRBV15 to TRBJ2-7; D uncertain. Trimming pared 1 base from V and 5 bases from J, leaving 6 bases between. The germline V gene has CDR1 LNHNV and CDR2 YYDKDF (reference sequence). The CDR3 is made up of 12 amino acids. CDR3 residues: CATSRGFNEQYF. The CDR3 DNA reads TGTGCCACCAGCAGAGGCTTTAACGAGCAGTACTTC.

The genes are TRBV10-3 and TRBJ2-1; 7 positions match TRBD2. The V gene end was trimmed by 2 bases and the J gene end by 5 bases; junction bases not matched to a gene: 3. This CDR3 has 14 residues. Germline V gene lookup returns CDR1 ENHRY and CDR2 SYGVKD. CDR3 nucleotide sequence: TGTGCCATCAGTGAGGGGCTAGCGGACAATGAGCAGTTCTTC. Residues: CAISEGLADNEQFF.

This clone was seen a handful of times. V and J are TRBV11-2 and TRBJ2-4; D is undetermined. Looked up from germline, CDR1 is SGHAT and CDR2 is FQNNGV. V was clipped by 3 bases and J by 8 bases, with 11 bases between them. The CDR3 sequence is 13 residues long. For the CDR3, the DNA is TGTGCCAGCAGCTTTATGGCCGTCGACATTCAGTACTTC. Its protein is CASSFMAVDIQYF.

The J gene is TRBJ2-2, the V gene TRBV29-1; 7 positions agree with TRBD1. The CDR3 spans 13 residues. V shed 4 bases and J 7 bases; nucleotides not matched to a gene: 6. The germline V gene encodes CDR1 SQVTM and CDR2 ANQGSEA. Here the CDR3 reads CSVGRGQFGELFF. CDR3 nucleotide sequence: TGCAGCGTTGGAAGGGGACAGTTCGGGGAGCTGTTTTTT.

The rearrangement links TRBV6-5 to TRBJ1-1, with 11 bases fitting TRBD1. The CDR3 runs to 14 residues. The germline V gene encodes CDR1 MNHEY and CDR2 SVGAGI. The V segment lost 4 bases and the J segment 8 bases; nucleotides outside the gene matches: 6. CDR3 nucleotides: TGTGCCAGCAGTTCTCTCGGACAGGGGGCGGAAGCTTTCTTT. This codes for CASSSLGQGAEAFF.

This clone appeared once. The V gene is TRBV30, the J gene TRBJ2-5, with 10 bases that match TRBD2. This CDR3 has 16 amino acids. Per the germline V gene, CDR1 is GTSNPN and CDR2 is SVGIG (reference sequence). V lost 4 bases and J lost 5; bases outside the gene matches: 13. The CDR3 sequence: CAWTVGSSGGTETQYF. In DNA form, the CDR3 reads TGTGCCTGGACTGTAGGTAGTAGCGGGGGGACGGAGACCCAGTACTTC. The full variable domain, completed using reference TRBV30 and TRBJ2-5, is SQTIHQWPATLVQPVGSPLSLECTVEGTSNPNLYWYRQAAGRGLQLLFYSVGIGQISSEVPQNLSASRPQDRQFILSSKKLLLSDSGFYLCAWTVGSSGGTETQYFGPGTRLLVL.

The V call is TRBV27, the J call TRBJ2-3; D is undetermined. This CDR3 is 13 amino acids long. CDR1 is MNHEY and CDR2 is SMNVEV in the germline V gene (reference sequence). V was shortened by 2 bases and J by 4 bases, with 7 bases between the two germline ends. For the CDR3, the DNA is TGTGCCAGCAGTTTAAAGACGGCAGATACGCAGTATTTT. Its translation is CASSLKTADTQYF.

CDR3 sequence: CAWSSGLLDTQYF. CDR3 nucleotides: TGTGCCTGGAGTTCGGGACTTTTAGATACGCAGTATTTT. V is TRBV30 and J is TRBJ2-3, with D maybe TRBD2 (6 bases). Trimming took off 2 bases at V and 5 bases at J, with 11 bases between the two ends. CDR1 and CDR2 from the germline V gene are GTSNPN and SVGIG (reference sequence). This CDR3 spans 13 amino acids.

This sequence joins TRBV29-1 and TRBJ2-5, with TRBD2 as a possible D gene (6 bases). V was clipped by 2 bases and J by 4 bases, with 8 bases between them. Per germline, CDR1 SQVTM and CDR2 ANQGSEA. CDR3 size: 12 residues. The CDR3 region is CSVEWRGETQYF. Here the CDR3 DNA reads TGCAGCGTTGAATGGCGGGGAGAGACCCAGTACTTC.

V is TRBV7-2 and J is TRBJ2-4; TRBD2 aligns across 13 bases. This CDR3 comprises 17 residues. Germline lookup yields CDR1 SGHTA and CDR2 FQGNSA. V was pared by 1 base and J by 3 bases, with 3 bases of the junction left unmatched. CDR3 nucleotides: TGTGCCAGCAGCTTAGGACTAGCGGGGGGCGGCAAAAACATTCAGTACTTC. Amino acid sequence: CASSLGLAGGGKNIQYF.

On this clone itself: The identical CDR3 is also encoded by other nucleotide sequences in the sample. The chain has TRBV30 and TRBJ2-1; 13 bases are shared with TRBD2. There are 14 residues in the CDR3. Germline trimming cut 3 bases from V and 4 bases from J; bases unmatched to any gene: 0. The V gene's germline CDR1 is GTSNPN and CDR2 SVGIG (reference sequence). The CDR3 coding sequence is TGTGCCTGGAGGGGACTAGCGGGGTACAATGAGCAGTTCTTC. It codes for CAWRGLAGYNEQFF.

DNA of the CDR3: TGCGCCAGCAGCCAAGATGTGGCGGGGAGGGGGGAGACCCAGTACTTC. Translating gives CASSQDVAGRGETQYF. The V gene is TRBV4-1, the J gene TRBJ2-5; a possible D gene is TRBD2 (7 bases). The CDR3 is made up of 16 amino acids. Germline loops: CDR1 MGHRA, CDR2 YSYEKL. With 0 bases removed from V and 5 bases from J, the gap between germline ends came to 16 bases.

V gene TRBV7-2 combines with J gene TRBJ2-1; 9 nucleotides align to TRBD2. CDR3 size: 17 residues. J was trimmed by 6 bases and V by 3 bases; bases with no gene match: 12. Germline CDR1 is SGHTA and CDR2 is FQGNSA. The CDR3 nucleotides are TGTGCCAGCAGCTTGGGGCTAGCGGGGAGCCAGACCAATGAGCAGTTCTTC. This gives the protein CASSLGLAGSQTNEQFF. Supplemented by reference TRBV7-2 and TRBJ2-1, the full variable domain reads GAGVSQSPSNKVTEKGKDVELRCDPISGHTALYWYRQSLGQGLEFLIYFQGNSAPDKSGLPSDRFSAERTGGSVSTLTIQRTQQEDSAVYLCASSLGLAGSQTNEQFFGPGTRLTVL.

This clone has only a few counts. The gene calls are TRBV19 and TRBJ2-3; D might be TRBD2 (6 bases). Trimming pared 1 base from V and 2 bases from J, leaving 10 bases between. The germline V gene encodes CDR1 LNHDA and CDR2 SQIVND (reference sequence). The CDR3 runs to 15 residues. The CDR3 is CASSIGGLYTDTQYF. DNA of the CDR3: TGTGCCAGTAGTATAGGGGGACTTTACACAGATACGCAGTATTTT. The variable domain in full, with the rest retrieved from reference TRBV19 and TRBJ2-3, is DGGITQSPKYLFRKEGQNVTLSCEQNLNHDAMYWYRQDPGQGLRLIYYSQIVNDFQKGDIAEGYSVSREKKESFPLTVTSAQKNPTAFYLCASSIGGLYTDTQYFGPGTRLTVL.

This clone has more than one count but fewer than ten. J is TRBJ2-2 and V is TRBV6-6; maybe TRBD2 (6 bases). Trimming removed 4 bases from V and 0 bases from J, with 12 bases in between. The CDR3 contains 16 residues. In germline, CDR1 is MNHNY, CDR2 SVGAGI (reference sequence). Here the CDR3 DNA reads TGTGCCAGCAGTTTCACACTAGCAGCGAACACCGGGGAGCTGTTTTTT. Its protein is CASSFTLAANTGELFF.

This chain joins TRBV4-3 and TRBJ2-7, with 7 bases that match TRBD1. Germline assignment: CDR1 LGHNA and CDR2 YSLEER. With V trimmed by 4 bases and J by 5 bases, 14 bases remained unmatched. The CDR3 is made up of 16 amino acids. For the CDR3, the DNA is TGCGCCAGCAGCCTAGTAAGACAGGGCGCGGAGGACGAGCAGTACTTC. It translates to CASSLVRQGAEDEQYF.

The chain uses TRBV11-2 and TRBJ2-3, with D possibly TRBD2 on 6 matching bases. Germline V gene sequence: CDR1 SGHAT, CDR2 FQNNGV. Trimming took off 0 bases at V and 0 bases at J, with 19 bases between the two ends. The CDR3 covers 19 residues. The CDR3 DNA is TGTGCCAGCAGCTTAGAATGGCGGGGAGGATCTTTTAGCACAGATACGCAGTATTTT. Translating it yields CASSLEWRGGSFSTDTQYF.